What follows are 28 T cell receptor beta chains derived from one specimen sequenced in a study of OX40 agonist ivuxolimab in advanced cancers. Here immunoSEQ multiplex PCR was the method, and the copy in TCRdb shows in-frame clones only, minus some. The data show about 96,000 clones, with around 80% seen just once and around 5.8% held by the top ten. This material consisted of CD4+ or CD8+ T cells sorted from blood, taken in a trial of the OX40 agonist ivuxolimab. These receptors originate from an adult with an advanced solid tumor such as melanoma, head and neck, liver or kidney cancer.

This chain uses TRBV6-5 with TRBJ2-3; D remains ambiguous. CDR3 length: 14 amino acids. CDR1 and CDR2 from the germline V gene are MNHEY and SVGAGI. The V end was cut by 10 bases, the J end by 4 bases, with 18 bases between. For the CDR3, the DNA is TGTGCCATCGCTAGGAGTTGGCAGGCAGATACGCAGTATTTT. Translated, it gives CAIARSWQADTQYF.

The genes are TRBV7-6 and TRBJ2-7, with 10 bases that match TRBD2. In germline, CDR1 is SGHVS, CDR2 FNYEAQ. The ends lost 0 bases at V and 0 bases at J; junction bases unmatched: 2. There are 16 residues in the CDR3. DNA of the CDR3: TGTGCCAGCAGCTTAGCCCCTAGCGGGAGCTCCTACGAGCAGTACTTC. Its protein is CASSLAPSGSSYEQYF.

V usage is TRBV7-8 and J usage is TRBJ2-7; D might be TRBD2 (6 bases). Looked up from germline, CDR1 is SGHVS and CDR2 is FQNEAQ. Deletions cut 1 base from V and 6 bases from J, with 16 bases between. The CDR3 totals 15 residues. The CDR3 loop is CASSLGGNGGSEQYF. Here the CDR3 DNA reads TGTGCCAGCAGCTTAGGCGGAAACGGGGGATCCGAGCAGTACTTC.

This clone came up a few times. The V call is TRBV27, the J call TRBJ1-5; perhaps TRBD1 as D (5 bases). The V and J ends lost 3 bases and 3 bases respectively, with 9 bases between them. Germline values: CDR1 MNHEY, CDR2 SMNVEV (reference sequence). The CDR3 is made up of 14 amino acids. CDR3: CASSFWGDNQPQHF. In DNA, the CDR3 is TGTGCCAGCAGTTTCTGGGGGGACAATCAGCCCCAGCATTTT.

The chain employs TRBV12-5 and TRBJ2-2; 11 positions match TRBD2. The CDR3 loop spans 18 amino acids. The junction had 11 bases not matched to a gene; V was cut back by 4 bases and J by 4 bases. The V gene's germline CDR1 is LGHNT and CDR2 FRNRAP. The CDR3 region is CASGSSRLAGTSTGELFF. The CDR3 bases are TGTGCTAGTGGTTCCTCTCGACTAGCGGGGACCTCCACCGGGGAGCTGTTTTTT.

The chain carries TRBV29-1 and TRBJ2-4; no reliable D call. V lost 5 bases to trimming and J lost 3 bases, with 11 bases between them. Germline V CDR1 and CDR2: SQVTM, ANQGSEA. The CDR3 contains 13 residues. This chain's CDR3 is CSVLGQVKNIQYF. The DNA for the CDR3 is TGCAGCGTTTTAGGGCAAGTCAAAAACATTCAGTACTTC.

V usage is TRBV19 and J usage is TRBJ2-7; D perhaps matches TRBD2 (5 bases). The length of the CDR3 is 15 residues. Trimming took 3 bases from V and 0 from J, leaving 12 bases between them. Germline V gives CDR1 LNHDA, CDR2 SQIVND (reference sequence). CDR3 nucleotide sequence: TGTGCCAGTAGTATTATAGCTGGGAGCTCCTACGAGCAGTACTTC. This sequence encodes CASSIIAGSSYEQYF.

The rearrangement joins TRBV19 to TRBJ1-2, with 9 bases fitting TRBD1. Germline CDR1 and CDR2: LNHDA and SQIVND (reference sequence). The CDR3 totals 12 residues. The junction had 5 bases not matched to a gene; V was cut back by 3 bases and J by 12 bases. The CDR3 DNA reads TGTGCCAGTAGTATGGGACAGGGTGCCAACACCTTC. It is translated as CASSMGQGANTF.

This clone came up once. V usage is TRBV7-2 and J usage is TRBJ2-7; 8 bases fit TRBD2. V dropped 1 base and J dropped 4; count of bases not matched to a gene: 6. CDR3 length: 15 amino acids. The germline gives CDR1 SGHTA, CDR2 FQGNSA. The CDR3 nucleotides read TGTGCCAGCAGCTTAGACGCGGGGGGTAGTTACGAGCAGTACTTC. This codes for CASSLDAGGSYEQYF.

The chain links TRBV10-2 to TRBJ2-7, with D possibly being TRBD1 (5 bases). The CDR3 runs to 14 residues. Germline V gives CDR1 WSHSY, CDR2 SAAADI. The V gene lost 4 bases and the J gene lost 2 bases, with 12 bases spanning the gap. The CDR3 sequence: CASSGGAGAYEQYF. The DNA of the CDR3 is TGCGCCAGCAGTGGTGGGGCCGGAGCCTACGAGCAGTACTTC.

This chain joins TRBV10-3 and TRBJ2-1, with TRBD2 matching over 9 bases. CDR1 is ENHRY and CDR2 is SYGVKD in the germline V gene. This CDR3 region has 13 residues. The V segment lost 0 bases and the J segment 10 bases; nucleotides outside the gene matches: 1. The CDR3 nucleotides read TGTGCCATCAGTGAGTCGACTAGCGGAGAGCAGTTCTTC. This translates into CAISESTSGEQFF.

The chain carries TRBV15 and TRBJ2-1; 10 bases agree with TRBD1. The V and J ends lost 1 base and 12 bases, in that order; junction bases with no gene match: 3. Germline CDR1 reads LNHNV; CDR2 reads YYDKDF (reference sequence). CDR3 length: 13 amino acids. The CDR3 reads CATSRGTGGWQFF. The CDR3 DNA is TGTGCCACCAGCAGAGGGACAGGGGGATGGCAGTTCTTC.

The chain joins TRBV7-3 to TRBJ2-7, with a tentative D call TRBD2 (5 bases). Per the germline V gene, CDR1 is SGHTA and CDR2 is FQGTGA. CDR3 length: 15 residues. The V gene lost 3 bases and the J gene lost 3 bases, with 15 bases spanning the gap. DNA of the CDR3: TGTGCCAGCAGCTTGGATCGGGAACCCAACTACGAGCAGTACTTC. Translation: CASSLDREPNYEQYF.

V gene TRBV12-5 combines with J gene TRBJ2-2; TRBD2 agrees at 11 bases. J gave up 6 bases and V 7 bases, and 13 bases lay outside the gene matches. The germline gives CDR1 LGHNT, CDR2 FRNRAP. The CDR3 is 17 amino acids. CDR3 in DNA: TGTGCTAGTGCCCCGACTAGCGGGGCCGGCGACCCCGGGGAGCTGTTTTTT. Translating it yields CASAPTSGAGDPGELFF.

The chain couples TRBV7-3 to TRBJ2-1; 7 nucleotides align to TRBD2. The CDR3 totals 15 residues. With 4 bases clipped from V and 10 bases from J, the junction kept 13 bases outside the gene matches. Germline lookup yields CDR1 SGHTA and CDR2 FQGTGA. CDR3 loop: CASSYGGWLAWEQFF. Here the CDR3 DNA reads TGTGCCAGCAGCTACGGGGGGTGGCTAGCTTGGGAGCAGTTCTTC.

This chain links TRBV6-5 with TRBJ1-6; 10 bases align to TRBD1. The germline gives CDR1 MNHEY, CDR2 SVGAGI. The CDR3 consists of 14 residues. J lost 10 bases, V lost 7 bases, and 7 bases had no gene match. The CDR3 DNA reads as TGTGCCAGCACTCCGGGACAGGGGTGGTCACCCCTCCACTTT. Encoded protein: CASTPGQGWSPLHF.

The sample holds one count of this clone. The rearrangement uses TRBV11-1 and TRBJ2-7; D uncertain. Germline values: CDR1 SGHAT, CDR2 FQDESV (reference sequence). Trimming removed 5 bases at V and 0 bases at J, with 5 bases between. The CDR3 has 12 residues. CDR3 nucleotides: TGTGCCAGCAGCCGCCTCTCCTACGAGCAGTACTTC. It codes for CASSRLSYEQYF.

The rearrangement uses TRBV2 and TRBJ1-1; D might be TRBD1 (5 bases). This CDR3 region has 13 residues. From germline, CDR1 is SNHLY and CDR2 FYNNEI. Trimming removed 4 bases from V and 3 bases from J, with 9 bases in between. The CDR3 protein is CASSGDGHTEAFF. The CDR3 bases are TGTGCCAGCAGTGGGGACGGTCACACTGAAGCTTTCTTT.

Only a few counts were recorded for this clone. The V gene is TRBV29-1, the J gene TRBJ2-2; possibly TRBD1 or TRBD2 for D (5 bases each). The length of the CDR3 is 13 residues. The V gene's germline CDR1 is SQVTM and CDR2 ANQGSEA. V lost 4 bases, J lost 4 bases, and 10 bases lay in between. CDR3 protein: CSVGGGGTGELFF. In DNA form, the CDR3 reads TGCAGCGTTGGGGGTGGGGGCACCGGGGAGCTGTTTTTT.

This clone was detected a few times. The J gene is TRBJ1-6, the V gene TRBV11-2; no clear D. The germline gives CDR1 SGHAT, CDR2 FQNNGV. This CDR3 region has 16 residues. Trimming cost V 6 bases and J 9 bases, with 21 bases left between them. The CDR3, as DNA: TGTGCCAGCAGATCGAACCCCGGTGTGGGTGGTTCACCCCTCCACTTT. It is translated as CASRSNPGVGGSPLHF.

The chain uses TRBV11-2 and TRBJ2-1; the match to TRBD2 covers 8 bases. V lost 6 bases, J lost 8 bases, and 12 bases stayed unmatched. This CDR3 region has 15 residues. Germline loops: CDR1 SGHAT, CDR2 FQNNGV. The CDR3 sequence: CASSTEAGERDEQFF. CDR3 nucleotides: TGTGCCAGCAGTACTGAAGCGGGGGAACGGGATGAGCAGTTCTTC. Drawing the rest from reference TRBV11-2 and TRBJ2-1, the complete variable domain is EAGVAQSPRYKIIEKRQSVAFWCNPISGHATLYWYQQILGQGPKLLIQFQNNGVVDDSQLPKDRFSAERLKGVDSTLKIQPAKLEDSAVYLCASSTEAGERDEQFFGPGTRLTVL.

With regard to this clone: Germline and junction disagree at one end, which may indicate a read error. V usage is TRBV30 and J usage is TRBJ2-3; TRBD1 matches at 9 bases. This CDR3 is 16 amino acids long. Germline V CDR1 and CDR2: GTSNPN, SVGIG (reference sequence). The CDR3 DNA is TGTGTCTGGAGTGCCCCGGGACAGGGTAGCTCAGATACGCAGTATTTT. Its translation: CVWSAPGQGSSDTQYF.

The rearrangement links TRBV27 to TRBJ2-7; no definite D call. The CDR3 is 13 amino acids. CDR1 and CDR2 (germline): MNHEY, SMNVEV (reference sequence). The V end was cut by 5 bases, the J end by 3 bases, with 11 bases between. This CDR3 reads CASSLGRHYEQYF. CDR3 nucleotide sequence: TGTGCCAGCAGTCTCGGACGGCACTACGAGCAGTACTTC.

Points on this clone: The same CDR3 can be traced to other DNA sequences in this sample. The chain carries TRBV5-1 and TRBJ1-1; D unclear. The V end was cut by 2 bases, the J end by 0 bases, with 5 bases between. The CDR3 runs to 13 residues. Germline V lookup: CDR1 SGHRS, CDR2 YFSETQ. CDR3 loop: CASSLGLNTEAFF. CDR3 nucleotide sequence: TGCGCCAGCAGCTTAGGACTGAACACTGAAGCTTTCTTT.

This clone was seen only once. J is TRBJ2-7 and V is TRBV6-5; 10 nucleotides line up with TRBD1. The CDR3 runs 13 residues. The V segment lost 6 bases and the J segment 4 bases; nucleotides outside the gene matches: 3. Germline CDR1 reads MNHEY; CDR2 reads SVGAGI. CDR3 DNA sequence: TGTGCCAGCAGCCGGGACAGGGGTTACGAGCAGTACTTC. The encoded protein is CASSRDRGYEQYF.

The chain joins TRBV7-2 to TRBJ1-3; TRBD1 matches at 8 bases. The CDR3 length is 16 residues. V lost 4 bases, J lost 0 bases, and 5 bases stayed unmatched. Germline V gene sequence: CDR1 SGHTA, CDR2 FQGNSA. The CDR3 here is CASSWRDRGSGNTIYF. The CDR3 region has the DNA TGTGCCAGCAGCTGGAGAGACAGGGGCTCTGGAAACACCATATATTTT.

This clone was seen a few times. The rearrangement joins TRBV5-1 to TRBJ1-2; 8 nucleotides line up with TRBD1. V dropped 7 bases and J dropped 6; count of bases not matched to a gene: 8. Germline V gives CDR1 SGHRS, CDR2 YFSETQ. This CDR3 is 13 amino acids long. The chain's CDR3 is CASARPGGDGYTF. CDR3 bases: TGCGCCAGCGCCCGGCCAGGGGGCGATGGCTACACCTTC.

The chain links TRBV9 to TRBJ2-3; D is unclear. V was trimmed by 0 bases and J by 2 bases, leaving 16 bases between them. Germline loops: CDR1 SGDLS, CDR2 YYNGEE. The CDR3 has 17 amino acids. CDR3 coding DNA: TGTGCCAGCAGCGTAGTGCCCAATTCCCTCATCACAGATACGCAGTATTTT. Translating gives CASSVVPNSLITDTQYF. Together with reference TRBV9 and TRBJ2-3, the CDR3 gives the full variable domain: DSGVTQTPKHLITATGQRVTLRCSPRSGDLSVYWYQQSLDQGLQFLIQYYNGEERAKGNILERFSAQQFPDLHSELNLSSLELGDSALYFCASSVVPNSLITDTQYFGPGTRLTVL.